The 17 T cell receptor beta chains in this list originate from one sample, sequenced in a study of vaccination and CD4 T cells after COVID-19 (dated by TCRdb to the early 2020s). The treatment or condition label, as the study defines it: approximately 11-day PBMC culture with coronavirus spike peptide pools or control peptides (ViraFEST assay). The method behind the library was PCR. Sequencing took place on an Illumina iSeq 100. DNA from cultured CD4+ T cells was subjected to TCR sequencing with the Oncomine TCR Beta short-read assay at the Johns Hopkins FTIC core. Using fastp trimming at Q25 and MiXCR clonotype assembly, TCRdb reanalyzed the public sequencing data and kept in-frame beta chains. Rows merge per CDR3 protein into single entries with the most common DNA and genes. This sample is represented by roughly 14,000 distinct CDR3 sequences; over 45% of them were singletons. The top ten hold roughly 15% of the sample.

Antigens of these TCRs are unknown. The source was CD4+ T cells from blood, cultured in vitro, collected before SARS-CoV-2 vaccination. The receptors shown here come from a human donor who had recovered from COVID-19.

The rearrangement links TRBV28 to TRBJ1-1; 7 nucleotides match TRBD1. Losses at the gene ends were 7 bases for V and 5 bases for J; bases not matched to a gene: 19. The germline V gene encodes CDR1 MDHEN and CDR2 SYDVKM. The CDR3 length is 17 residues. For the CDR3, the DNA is TGTGCCAGCAATCCCCCTAGGGGTGCAGGGGGAAGAACTGAAGCTTTCTTT. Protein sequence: CASNPPRGAGGRTEAFF.

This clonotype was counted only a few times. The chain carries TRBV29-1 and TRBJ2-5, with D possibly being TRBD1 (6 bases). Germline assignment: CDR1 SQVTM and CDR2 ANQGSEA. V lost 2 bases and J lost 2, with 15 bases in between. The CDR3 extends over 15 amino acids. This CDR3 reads CSVEPTQGGQETQYF. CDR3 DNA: TGCAGCGTTGAACCAACACAGGGTGGGCAAGAGACCCAGTACTTC. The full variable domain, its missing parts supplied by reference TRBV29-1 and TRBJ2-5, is SAVISQKPSRDICQRGTSLTIQCQVDSQVTMMFWYRQQPGQSLTLIATANQGSEATYESGFVIDKFPISRPNLTFSTLTVSNMSPEDSSIYLCSVEPTQGGQETQYFGPGTRLLVL.

Here the CDR3 DNA reads TGTGCCAGCAGTTACTGGGGCAATCAGCCCCAGCATTTT. It yields the protein CASSYWGNQPQHF. The chain carries TRBV6-2 or TRBV6-3 and TRBJ1-5; D unclear. CDR1 is MNHEY, CDR2 SVGEGT, per germline. This CDR3 has 13 residues. Trimming left V 1 base short and J 2 bases short, with 3 bases between.

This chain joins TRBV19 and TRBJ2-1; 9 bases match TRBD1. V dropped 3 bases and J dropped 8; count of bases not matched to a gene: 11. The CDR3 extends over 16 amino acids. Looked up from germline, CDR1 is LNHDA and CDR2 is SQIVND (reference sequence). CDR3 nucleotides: TGTGCCAGTAGTATTTTGGGGGACAGGGTAGAAGATGAGCAGTTCTTC. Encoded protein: CASSILGDRVEDEQFF.

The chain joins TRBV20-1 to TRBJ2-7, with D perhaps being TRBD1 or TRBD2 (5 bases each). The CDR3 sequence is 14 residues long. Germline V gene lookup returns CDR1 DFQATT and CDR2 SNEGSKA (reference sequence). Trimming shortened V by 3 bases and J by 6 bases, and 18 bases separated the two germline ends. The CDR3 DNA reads TGCAGTGCTAGTCCGGGACGGACGACGATCGAGCAGTACTTC. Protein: CSASPGRTTIEQYF.

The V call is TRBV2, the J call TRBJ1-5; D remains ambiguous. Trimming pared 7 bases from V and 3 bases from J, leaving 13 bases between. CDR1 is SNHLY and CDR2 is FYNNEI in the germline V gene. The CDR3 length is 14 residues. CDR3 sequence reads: CASMRSQNNQPQHF. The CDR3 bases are TGTGCCAGCATGAGGTCACAGAACAATCAGCCCCAGCATTTT.

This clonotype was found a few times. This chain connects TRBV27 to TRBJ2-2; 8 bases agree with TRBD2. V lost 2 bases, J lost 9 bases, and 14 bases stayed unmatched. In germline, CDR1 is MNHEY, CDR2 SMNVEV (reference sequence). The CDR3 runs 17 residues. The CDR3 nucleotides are TGTGCCAGCAGTTTACGAGCGGGAGCCCTCGGGACCTGGGAGCTGTTTTTT. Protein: CASSLRAGALGTWELFF.

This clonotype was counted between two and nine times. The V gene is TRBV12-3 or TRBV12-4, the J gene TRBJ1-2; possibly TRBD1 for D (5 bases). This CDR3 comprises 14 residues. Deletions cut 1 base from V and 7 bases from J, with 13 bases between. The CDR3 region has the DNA TGTGCCAGCAGTTTAGGTGCTCCGGGGGGTGGCTACACCTTC. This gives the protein CASSLGAPGGGYTF.

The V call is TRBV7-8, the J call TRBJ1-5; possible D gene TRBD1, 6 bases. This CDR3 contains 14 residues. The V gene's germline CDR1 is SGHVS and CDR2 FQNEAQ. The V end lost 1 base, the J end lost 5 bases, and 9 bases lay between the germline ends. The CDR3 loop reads CASSLEWGHQPQHF. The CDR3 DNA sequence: TGTGCCAGCAGCTTAGAGTGGGGGCATCAGCCCCAGCATTTT.

Written as DNA, the CDR3 is TGTGCCAGCAGTTACGGTCCAGGTGAGGATTATGGCTACACCTTC. It translates to CASSYGPGEDYGYTF. This chain uses TRBV6-7 with TRBJ1-2; D is unresolved. TRBV6-7 is sorted into the ORF group, with uncertain function. The length of the CDR3 is 15 residues. The V end lost 2 bases, the J end lost 5 bases, and 15 bases lay between the germline ends.

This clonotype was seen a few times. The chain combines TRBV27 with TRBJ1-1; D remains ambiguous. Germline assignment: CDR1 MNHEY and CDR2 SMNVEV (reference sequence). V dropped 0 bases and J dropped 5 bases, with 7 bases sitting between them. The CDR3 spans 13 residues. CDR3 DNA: TGTGCCAGCAGTTTATCTGGGTTGACTGAAGCTTTCTTT. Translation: CASSLSGLTEAFF.

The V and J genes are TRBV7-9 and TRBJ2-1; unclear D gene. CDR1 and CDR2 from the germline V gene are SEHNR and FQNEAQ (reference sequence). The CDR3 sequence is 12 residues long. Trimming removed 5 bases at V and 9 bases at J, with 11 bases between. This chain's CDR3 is CASSNRFGEQFF. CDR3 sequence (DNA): TGTGCCAGCAGCAACCGTTTCGGTGAGCAGTTCTTC.

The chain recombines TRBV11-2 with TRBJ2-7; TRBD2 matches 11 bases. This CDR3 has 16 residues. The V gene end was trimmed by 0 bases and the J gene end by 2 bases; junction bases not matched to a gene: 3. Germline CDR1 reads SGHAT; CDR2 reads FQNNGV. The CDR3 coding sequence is TGTGCCAGCAGCTTAGAGGGGACTAGCGGCACCTACGAGCAGTACTTC. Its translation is CASSLEGTSGTYEQYF.

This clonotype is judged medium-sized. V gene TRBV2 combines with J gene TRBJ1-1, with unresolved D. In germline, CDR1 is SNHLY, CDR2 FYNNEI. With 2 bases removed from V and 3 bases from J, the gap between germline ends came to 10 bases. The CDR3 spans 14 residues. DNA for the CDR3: TGTGCCAGCAGTGAATATCAGTCGGACACTGAAGCTTTCTTT. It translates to CASSEYQSDTEAFF.

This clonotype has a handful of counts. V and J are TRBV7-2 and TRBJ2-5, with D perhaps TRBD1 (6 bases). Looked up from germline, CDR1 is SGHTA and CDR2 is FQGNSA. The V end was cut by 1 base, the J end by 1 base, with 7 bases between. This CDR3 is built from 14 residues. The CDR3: CASSLDRVQETQYF. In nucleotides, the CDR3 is TGTGCCAGCAGCTTAGACAGGGTCCAAGAGACCCAGTACTTC.

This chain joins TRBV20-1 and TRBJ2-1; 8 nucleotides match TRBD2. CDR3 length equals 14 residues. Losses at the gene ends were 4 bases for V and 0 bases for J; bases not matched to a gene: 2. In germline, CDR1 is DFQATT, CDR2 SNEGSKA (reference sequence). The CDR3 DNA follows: TGCAGTGCTATCAGCGGGAGCTCCTACAATGAGCAGTTCTTC. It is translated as CSAISGSSYNEQFF.

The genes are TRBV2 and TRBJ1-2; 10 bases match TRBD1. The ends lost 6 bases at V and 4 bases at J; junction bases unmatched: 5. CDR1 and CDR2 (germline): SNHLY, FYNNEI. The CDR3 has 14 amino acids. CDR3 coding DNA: TGTGCCAGCAGACGGGGACAGGGGACCTATGGCTACACCTTC. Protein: CASRRGQGTYGYTF.